This entry features one TCR beta chain sequence. What this receptor recognizes is not known. Base quality data are lacking; no much larger clone is found one base away. This specimen belongs to a study of blood T cell repertoires in COVID-19 (dated by TCRdb to 2018 to 2021). Regarding the complete study: Collaborator samples came from the United States, Italy and Spain and covered acute and convalescent phases of COVID-19. A de-identified subject ID, COVID-19 status, age in years and sex were almost always included in the sample metadata. The repertoires were released in a freely available public database meant as a resource for research on the immune response to SARS-CoV-2. The samples were drawn from two sources: the first 160 participants of the ongoing ImmuneRACE study, and over 1,000 subjects contributed by 6 global collaborators. Where available, HLA class I and class II types were obtained from metadata supplied by the sample provider rather than from assay-based typing. Subjects who had been exposed to COVID-19, were actively infected with it, or had recovered from it provided the deeply sampled blood TCRbeta repertoires that made up the dataset. The prospective study material was composed of cDNA or gDNA derived from T cells, B-cell-depleted T cells, or PBMCs.

The collaborating institutions used their own protocols to collect whole blood in K2EDTA tubes. For TCRbeta analysis, collaborators shipped samples in one of three forms: frozen whole blood, isolated PBMCs, or DNA extracted from either of those sample types. TCRbeta CDR3 regions were amplified from genomic DNA using the immunoSEQ Assay, a bias-controlled multiplex PCR. Per the authors' processing: Within the assay, amplification of reference gene primers was used to estimate how many nucleated cells each sample contained. To quantify the absolute abundance of each unique TCRbeta CDR3 rearrangement, sequence reads were collapsed and filtered. For each sample, productive Simpson clonality was calculated as the square root of Simpson's diversity index over productive rearrangements. The source is immuneACCESS, and TCRdb retained only in-frame sequences with V and J called. Part of the clones is not carried over; for the studies checked, unresolved V genes explain less than half of this, and the remainder is unexplained. The V and J calls and clone size are taken from that table; D and trimming were inferred from the DNA. Across this sample there are some 50,000 clones, with about nine tenths seen only once. The ten largest account for 5.5% to 7.5% of the sample.

Taken from cysteine to phenylalanine, the CDR3 has 16 residues. Left in the record is the CDR3 DNA by itself, 48 bases read in frame from the first base. For CDR1 and CDR2, the germline V gene lists MNHEY and SVGAGI. V and J are trimmed by 2 bases and 2 bases, and the gene matches miss 5 bases of the junction. The research as a whole found: Clinical and demographic metadata were provided uncurated, with the amount varying by source and participant.

Sequencing input: peripheral blood. This TCR was sampled from a man aged 40-50 years with acute or convalescent COVID-19. The rearrangement combines TRBV6-5 with TRBJ2-1; TRBD2 aligns with 8 central bases. Here is the DNA: TGTGCCAGCAGTTACCGAGCGACTAGCGCCTACAATGAGCAGTTCTTC. It codes for CASSYRATSAYNEQFF.